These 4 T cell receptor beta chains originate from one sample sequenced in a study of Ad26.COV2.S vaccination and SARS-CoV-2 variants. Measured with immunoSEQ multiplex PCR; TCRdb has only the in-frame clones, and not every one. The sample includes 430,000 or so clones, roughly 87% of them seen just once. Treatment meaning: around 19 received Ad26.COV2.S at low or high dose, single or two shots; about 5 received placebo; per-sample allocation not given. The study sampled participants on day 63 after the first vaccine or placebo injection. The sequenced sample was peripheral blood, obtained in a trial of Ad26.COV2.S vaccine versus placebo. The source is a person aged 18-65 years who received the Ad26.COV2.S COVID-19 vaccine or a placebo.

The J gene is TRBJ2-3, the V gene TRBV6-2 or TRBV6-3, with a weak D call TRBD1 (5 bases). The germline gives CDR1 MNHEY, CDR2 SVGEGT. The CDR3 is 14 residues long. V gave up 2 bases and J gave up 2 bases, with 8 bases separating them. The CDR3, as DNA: TGTGCCAGCAGTTACGGGGCCTTCACAGATACGCAGTATTTT. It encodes CASSYGAFTDTQYF.

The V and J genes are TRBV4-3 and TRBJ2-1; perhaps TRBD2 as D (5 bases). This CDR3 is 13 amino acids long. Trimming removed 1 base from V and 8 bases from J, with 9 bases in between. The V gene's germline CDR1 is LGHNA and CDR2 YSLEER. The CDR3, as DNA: TGCGCCAGCAGCCAAGGGGAGAGGTATGAGCAGTTCTTC. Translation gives CASSQGERYEQFF.

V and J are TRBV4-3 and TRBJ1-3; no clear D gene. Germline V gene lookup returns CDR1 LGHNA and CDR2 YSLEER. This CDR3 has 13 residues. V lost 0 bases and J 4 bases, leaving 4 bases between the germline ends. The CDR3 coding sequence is TGCGCCAGCAGCCAAGAACCCGGAAACACCATATATTTT. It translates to CASSQEPGNTIYF.

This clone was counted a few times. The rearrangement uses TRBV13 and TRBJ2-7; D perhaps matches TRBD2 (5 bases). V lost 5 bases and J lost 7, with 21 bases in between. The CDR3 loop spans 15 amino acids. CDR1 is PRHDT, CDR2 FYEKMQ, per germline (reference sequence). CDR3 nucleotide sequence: TGTGCCAGCAGCCCACAACGGACTTCATACGGGGAGCAGTACTTC. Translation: CASSPQRTSYGEQYF.